The source of this TCR beta chain is a study of T cell responses to AZD1222 COVID-19 vaccine. Broader study findings: The study sampled repertoires only after the peak T cell response. Clonal diversity was possibly underestimated; the donors were predominantly white British and more often female.

Assay: immunoSEQ multiplex PCR; the TCRdb copy retains only in-frame clones and omits some. Seen here are roughly 130,000 clones, 92% observed once, and the top ten hold 1% to 1.3%. As for this clone: Its cognate antigen is unknown.

V dropped 0 bases and J dropped 1; count of bases not matched to a gene: 4. CDR1 and CDR2 from the germline V gene are LGHNT and FRNRAP. The CDR3 is 17 residues long. The receptor was isolated from an adult who received the AZD1222 COVID-19 vaccine. V usage is TRBV12-5 and J usage is TRBJ2-1; the match to TRBD2 covers 9 bases. Source: peripheral blood, taken 28 days after the second AZD1222 dose. CDR3 loop: CASGLVRSGRSYNEQFF. For the CDR3, the DNA is TGTGCTAGTGGTTTGGTACGGAGCGGGAGGTCCTACAATGAGCAGTTCTTC.